This T cell receptor beta chain comes out of a study of blood T cells in healthy people across ages. The second PCR ran roughly 6 to 11 cycles with a sample-barcoded 5' primer and J-beta primers. Each of the cDNA molecules was tagged by a template-switch adaptor with 12 random nucleotides. TCRdb re-analysed the 5' RACE reads in MiXCR, keeping a single row per CDR3 protein. The sample shows over 1,500,000 distinct CDR3 sequences, roughly two fifths of them seen only once. The ends lost 2 bases at V and 5 bases at J; junction bases unmatched: 10. The CDR3 sequence is 16 residues long. The germline gives CDR1 SGDLS, CDR2 YYNGEE. All donors came from Russia, were Caucasian and healthy, and spanned ages about 6 to 90. Isolation recovered at least 7 million PBMCs from every sample.

The V call is TRBV9, the J call TRBJ2-3; 8 nucleotides line up with TRBD2. The sequence came from a human donor in good health. The sample comprised blood. The CDR3 region is CASSVTGTRGGDTQYF. CDR3 DNA sequence: TGTGCCAGCAGCGTCACCGGGACTAGAGGGGGAGATACGCAGTATTTT.